This TCR beta chain was obtained from a study of response to subunit inactivated influenza vaccine. At least ten counts were recorded for this clonotype. The target antigen is unknown. V gave up 7 bases and J gave up 5 bases, with 14 bases separating them. The CDR3 is 13 residues long. Looked up from germline, CDR1 is MGHDK and CDR2 is SYGVNS. Study-wide results and limits: Each seasonal flu vaccination may recruit only limited new T cells, authors suggested.

TCRdb independently ran MiXCR on the RT-PCR reads; one entry per CDR3 protein. The table includes 300,000 to 350,000 distinct CDR3 sequences, approximately 21% detected once. This chain links TRBV25-1 with TRBJ1-1, with D perhaps TRBD1 (5 bases). Source: PBMCs from blood, taken less than 22 months after vaccination. This TCR was recovered from a man aged 45 to 75 who received an inactivated influenza vaccine. CDR3 in amino acids: CASNTWGETEAFF. The DNA of the CDR3 is TGTGCCAGCAATACTTGGGGGGAGACTGAAGCTTTCTTT.